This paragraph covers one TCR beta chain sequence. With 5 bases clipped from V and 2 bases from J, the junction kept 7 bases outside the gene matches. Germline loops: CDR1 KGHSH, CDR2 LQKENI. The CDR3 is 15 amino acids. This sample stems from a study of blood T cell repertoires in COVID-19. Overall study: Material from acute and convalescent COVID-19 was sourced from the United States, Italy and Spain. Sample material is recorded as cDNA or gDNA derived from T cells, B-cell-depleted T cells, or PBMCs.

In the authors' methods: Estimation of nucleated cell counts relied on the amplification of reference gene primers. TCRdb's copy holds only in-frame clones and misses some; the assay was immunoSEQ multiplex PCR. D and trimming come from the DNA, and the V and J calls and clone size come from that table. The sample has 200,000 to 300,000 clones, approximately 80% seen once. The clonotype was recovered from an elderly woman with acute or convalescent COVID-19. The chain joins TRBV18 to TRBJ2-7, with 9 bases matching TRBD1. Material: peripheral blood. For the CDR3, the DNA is TGTGCCAGCTCAGTAACAGGGGGCCCCACCTACGAGCAGTACTTC. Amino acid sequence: CASSVTGGPTYEQYF.